The clone carrying this T cell receptor (beta chain) has more than one count but fewer than ten. The record originates from a study of T cells after yellow fever vaccination. Study as a whole: The SMART-Seq v4 Ultra Low Input method served to prepare the low-cell-number fractions.

V dropped 7 bases and J dropped 9 bases, with 21 bases sitting between them. The CDR3 contains 13 residues. CDR1 is SQVTM, CDR2 ANQGSEA, per germline. TCRdb re-called the 5' RACE reads with MiXCR, one entry per CDR3 protein. Of over 200,000 distinct CDR3 sequences listed, approximately 6.3% were seen once; the top ten hold more than 0.85%. The material sequenced was CD4+ T cells sorted from PBMCs, taken on the day of the yellow fever booster vaccination. The TCR sequence derives from a man aged 25-45 years who received the YFV17D yellow fever vaccine. The rearrangement uses TRBV29-1 and TRBJ2-5, with a possible D match to TRBD2 (6 bases). CDR3 nucleotide sequence: TGCAGCGCCTCCTGGGGCATTAGCGGAGCCCAGTACTTC. Translated, it gives CSASWGISGAQYF. The full variable domain, rest sourced from reference TRBV29-1 and TRBJ2-5, is SAVISQKPSRDICQRGTSLTIQCQVDSQVTMMFWYRQQPGQSLTLIATANQGSEATYESGFVIDKFPISRPNLTFSTLTVSNMSPEDSSIYLCSASWGISGAQYFGPGTRLLVL.